A single sample gave rise to the 8 T cell receptor beta chains below, sequenced in a study of blood T cell repertoires in COVID-19. Sequencing was performed with immunoSEQ multiplex PCR; in TCRdb, only in-frame clones are kept and a portion is missing. The data show approximately 220,000 clones, 70% to 90% seen once. The source material was PBMCs or T cells enriched from blood (not recorded which). Every receptor here comes from a woman aged 25 to 45 who had been exposed to COVID-19.

The rearrangement links TRBV7-2 to TRBJ1-4; TRBD1 might be the D (5 bases). Germline assignment: CDR1 SGHTA and CDR2 FQGNSA. CDR3 size: 16 residues. Trimming stripped 6 bases from V and 5 bases from J, with 19 bases between. In DNA form, the CDR3 reads TGTGCCAGCAGTACGACCCTCAGGGCGGAGAATGAAAAACTGTTTTTT. Translated, it gives CASSTTLRAENEKLFF.

The J gene is TRBJ1-5, the V gene TRBV5-1; 10 nucleotides match TRBD1. CDR3 length: 14 residues. Germline-derived CDR1 and CDR2 are SGHRS and YFSETQ. Losses at the gene ends were 4 bases for V and 6 bases for J; bases not matched to a gene: 4. DNA of the CDR3: TGCGCCAGCAGCCCGGGGGACAGGGGTCAGCCCCAGCATTTT. Translation gives CASSPGDRGQPQHF.

This chain links TRBV19 with TRBJ1-6, with D perhaps matching TRBD1 (5 bases). This CDR3 is 14 amino acids long. CDR1 LNHDA and CDR2 SQIVND come from the germline V gene (reference sequence). The V and J ends lost 9 bases and 5 bases respectively, with 14 bases between them. The CDR3 sequence: CASSRGGDNSPLHF. The CDR3 nucleotides are TGTGCCAGCAGCCGGGGGGGGGATAATTCACCCCTCCACTTT.

The rearrangement joins TRBV4-1 to TRBJ2-4; no definite D call. This CDR3 comprises 20 residues. V was clipped by 0 bases and J by 0 bases, with 21 bases between them. Germline V gene data show CDR1 as MGHRA and CDR2 as YSYEKL. The CDR3 DNA reads as TGCGCCAGCAGCCAAGATCGGGTAGGCGACGTGGGTCTAGCCAAAAACATTCAGTACTTC. Protein: CASSQDRVGDVGLAKNIQYF.

This chain connects TRBV19 to TRBJ1-6, with D possibly being TRBD1 (5 bases). This CDR3 is built from 14 residues. Germline assignment: CDR1 LNHDA and CDR2 SQIVND (reference sequence). The V end was cut by 3 bases, the J end by 10 bases, with 13 bases between. CDR3 protein: CASSIGGIGSPLHF. CDR3 nucleotides: TGTGCCAGTAGTATTGGGGGGATAGGATCACCCCTCCACTTT.

J is TRBJ2-7 and V is TRBV4-1, with D maybe TRBD2 (6 bases). V gave up 0 bases and J gave up 3 bases, with 12 bases separating them. The germline CDR1 and CDR2 sequences are MGHRA and YSYEKL. The CDR3 extends over 15 amino acids. The DNA for the CDR3 is TGCGCCAGCAGCCAAGATGGGTGGGAGGTCTACGAGCAGTACTTC. This codes for CASSQDGWEVYEQYF.

V gene TRBV6-5 combines with J gene TRBJ1-1; 7 bases line up with TRBD1. The CDR3 spans 16 residues. CDR1 is MNHEY, CDR2 SVGAGI, per germline. V lost 2 bases to trimming and J lost 5 bases; unmatched junction nucleotides: 11. The CDR3 bases are TGTGCCAGCAGTTACCGCCTCAAGGGGGCTCGGACTGAAGCTTTCTTT. This translates into CASSYRLKGARTEAFF.

CDR3 bases: TGTGCCAGCAGTTTGGGGGGGGTTGAAAAACTGTTTTTT. It is translated as CASSLGGVEKLFF. The V and J genes are TRBV12-3 or TRBV12-4 and TRBJ1-4, with a weak D call TRBD1 (5 bases). V gave up 3 bases and J gave up 7 bases, with 9 bases separating them. The CDR3 has 13 amino acids.